This T cell receptor beta chain was identified during a study of early T cells in non-severe SARS-CoV-2 infection. Whole-study results and caveats: VDJdb matching skewed toward anti-spike CD8 responses, missing private and CD4 specificities.

At least ten counts were recorded for this clonotype. Its specificity is unknown. Each cDNA molecule carried a unique molecular identifier. TCRdb passed the 5' RACE reads through MiXCR, listing each CDR3 protein once. The top ten hold around 4.8% of the sample, which has 65,000 to 75,000 distinct CDR3 sequences, about 12% seen once. J was trimmed by 2 bases and V by 5 bases; bases with no gene match: 6. This CDR3 region has 15 residues. The germline CDR1 and CDR2 sequences are SEHNR and FQNEAQ (reference sequence). The sample taken for sequencing was whole blood. This sequence originates from an adult who was a healthcare worker with PCR-confirmed SARS-CoV-2 infection or an uninfected control (not recorded which). The chain employs TRBV7-9 and TRBJ2-3, with 8 positions matching TRBD2. This CDR3 is CASSVGLDYTDTQYF. The CDR3 DNA reads TGTGCCAGCAGCGTGGGACTAGATTACACAGATACGCAGTATTTT.